The clone carrying this T cell receptor beta chain was seen a few times. The data stem from a study of T cell repertoires in cytomegalovirus infection. Each CDR3 protein is one row after TCRdb ran MiXCR on the reads. The sample includes 100,000 or so distinct CDR3 sequences, more than 20% seen only once; the top ten take about 39%. Per germline, CDR1 SNHLY and CDR2 FYNNEI. After removal of 4 bases from V and 7 bases from J, the junction contained 6 bases not matched to a gene. The CDR3 loop spans 16 amino acids. This TCR derives from a human donor in good health (CMV status not recorded). Some clones in this sample may be carry-over from other donors' samples. V gene TRBV2 combines with J gene TRBJ2-1, with 14 bases fitting TRBD2. The sequenced sample was CD8+ T cells from PBMCs. CDR3 sequence (DNA): TGTGCCAGCAGTGTATGGACTAGCGGGGGGTATAATGAGCAGTTCTTC. Translating it yields CASSVWTSGGYNEQFF.